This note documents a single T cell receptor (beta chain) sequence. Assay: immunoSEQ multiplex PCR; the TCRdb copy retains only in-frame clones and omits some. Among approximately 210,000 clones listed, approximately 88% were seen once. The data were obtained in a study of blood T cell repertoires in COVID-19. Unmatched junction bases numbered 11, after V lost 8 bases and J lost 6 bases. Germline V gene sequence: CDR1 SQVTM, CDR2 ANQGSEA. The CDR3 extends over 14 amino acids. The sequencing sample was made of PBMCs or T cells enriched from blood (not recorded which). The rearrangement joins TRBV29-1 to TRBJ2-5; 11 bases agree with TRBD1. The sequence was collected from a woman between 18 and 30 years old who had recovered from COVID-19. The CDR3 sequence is CSINTGTGGQTQYF. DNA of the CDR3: TGCAGCATTAATACCGGGACAGGGGGTCAGACCCAGTACTTC. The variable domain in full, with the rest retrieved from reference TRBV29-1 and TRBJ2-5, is SAVISQKPSRDICQRGTSLTIQCQVDSQVTMMFWYRQQPGQSLTLIATANQGSEATYESGFVIDKFPISRPNLTFSTLTVSNMSPEDSSIYLCSINTGTGGQTQYFGPGTRLLVL.